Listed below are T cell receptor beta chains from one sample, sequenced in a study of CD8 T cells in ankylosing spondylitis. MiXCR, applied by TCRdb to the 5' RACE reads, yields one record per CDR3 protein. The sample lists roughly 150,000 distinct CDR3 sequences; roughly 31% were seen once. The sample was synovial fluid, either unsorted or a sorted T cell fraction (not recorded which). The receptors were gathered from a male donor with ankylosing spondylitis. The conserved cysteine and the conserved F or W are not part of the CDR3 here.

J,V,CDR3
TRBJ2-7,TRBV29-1,SVERLVRYEQY
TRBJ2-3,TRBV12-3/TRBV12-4,ASSGRTGVADTQY
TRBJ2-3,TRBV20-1,SARGGVGSTDTQY
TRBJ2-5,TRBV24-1,ATSDFISGVETQY
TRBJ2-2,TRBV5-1,ASSRLAGNTGELF
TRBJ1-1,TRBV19,ASSKRGVNTEAF
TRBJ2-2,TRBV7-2,ASSPPGELF
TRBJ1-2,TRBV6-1,ASRPPGGVYGYT
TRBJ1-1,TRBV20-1,SADPRGDTEAF
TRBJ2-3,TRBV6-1,ASSGYVGTDTQY
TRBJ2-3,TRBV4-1,ASSQDSSTSTDTQY
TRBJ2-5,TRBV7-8,ASSLAEVGTQY
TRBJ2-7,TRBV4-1,ASSQDSGTLYEQY
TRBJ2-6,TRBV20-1,SASTLAGHSGANVLT
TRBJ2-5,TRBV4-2,ASSQEGGMETQY
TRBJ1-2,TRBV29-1,SVVDRDYGYT